One and the same sample provided the 5 T cell receptor beta chains below, sequenced in a study of T cells after yellow fever vaccination. TCRdb redid the calling of the 5' RACE reads with MiXCR, one entry per CDR3 protein. The sample shows under 200,000 distinct CDR3 sequences, approximately 6.7% of them seen only once. Sequenced material: CD4+ T cells sorted from PBMCs, taken about 5 days after the first yellow fever vaccination. These receptors were obtained from a man between 18 and 29 years old who received the YFV17D yellow fever vaccine.

Concerning this clonotype itself: Germline is not matched at one junction end, which may reflect a read error. The genes are TRBV4-2 and TRBJ1-6; unclear D gene. The CDR3 loop spans 18 amino acids. Germline V gene lookup returns CDR1 LGHNA and CDR2 YNFKEQ. The CDR3 spells CAISPGHLSRGYNSPLHF. The CDR3 DNA is TGTGCCATCAGCCCTGGCCACCTCTCCCGTGGATATAATTCACCCCTCCACTTT.

This clonotype was seen many times. The CDR3 loop is CSALGSRGYEQYV. The CDR3, as DNA: TGCAGTGCTCTAGGGTCTAGGGGCTACGAGCAGTACGTC. The chain carries TRBV20-1 and TRBJ2-7; tentatively, D is TRBD1 (5 bases). Trimming left V 5 bases short and J 3 bases short, with 14 bases between. CDR3 length equals 13 residues. Germline values: CDR1 DFQATT, CDR2 SNEGSKA (reference sequence).

This clonotype has only a few counts. One end of the junction fails to match germline, which may point to a read error. The rearrangement joins TRBV30 to TRBJ1-2; 8 bases align to TRBD1. The CDR3 sequence is 13 residues long. Per the germline V gene, CDR1 is GTSNPN and CDR2 is SVGIG (reference sequence). CDR3 nucleotides: TGTACCTGGAAAAGGGACAGGCCAGGTGGCTACACCTTC. Translated, it gives CTWKRDRPGGYTF.

At least ten counts were recorded for this clonotype. The genes are TRBV2 and TRBJ2-1; 9 bases map to TRBD2. V lost 5 bases and J lost 4; bases outside the gene matches: 6. This CDR3 is 15 amino acids long. CDR1 and CDR2 (germline): SNHLY, FYNNEI. The CDR3 DNA follows: TGTGCCAGCAGTCCCGGGACTAGCCGTTACAATGAGCAGTTCTTC. Its protein product is CASSPGTSRYNEQFF.

This clonotype was seen repeatedly, ten times or more. V usage is TRBV5-1 and J usage is TRBJ1-4; no clear D gene. Germline lookup yields CDR1 SGHRS and CDR2 YFSETQ. CDR3 size: 14 residues. Trimming cost V 5 bases and J 5 bases, with 13 bases left between them. CDR3 in DNA: TGCGCCAGCAGTTCCGACGGATTAAATGAAAAACTGTTTTTT. This encodes CASSSDGLNEKLFF.